This T cell receptor (beta chain) was captured in a study of blood T cell repertoires in COVID-19. For the study at large: From the United States, Italy and Spain came samples of acute and convalescent COVID-19. Sample material is recorded as cDNA or gDNA derived from T cells, B-cell-depleted T cells, or PBMCs.

Original analysis: The authors estimated nucleated cell counts from reference gene primer amplification. TCRdb's copy holds only in-frame clones and misses some; the assay was immunoSEQ multiplex PCR. That table gives V, J and clone size, and the DNA gave D and trimming. The sample carries tens of thousands of clones, about nine tenths recorded once. V was pared by 3 bases and J by 3 bases, with 14 bases of the junction left unmatched. CDR3 length: 18 residues. Germline loops: CDR1 KGHSH, CDR2 LQKENI. The sample comprised peripheral blood. The receptor comes from a woman in her 50s in a cohort sampled during active COVID-19. V is TRBV18 and J is TRBJ1-3; 7 bases map to TRBD1. The CDR3 loop reads CASSPSTGSGPFGNTIYF. CDR3 in DNA: TGTGCCAGCTCACCCTCGACAGGGTCTGGGCCATTTGGAAACACCATATATTTT.